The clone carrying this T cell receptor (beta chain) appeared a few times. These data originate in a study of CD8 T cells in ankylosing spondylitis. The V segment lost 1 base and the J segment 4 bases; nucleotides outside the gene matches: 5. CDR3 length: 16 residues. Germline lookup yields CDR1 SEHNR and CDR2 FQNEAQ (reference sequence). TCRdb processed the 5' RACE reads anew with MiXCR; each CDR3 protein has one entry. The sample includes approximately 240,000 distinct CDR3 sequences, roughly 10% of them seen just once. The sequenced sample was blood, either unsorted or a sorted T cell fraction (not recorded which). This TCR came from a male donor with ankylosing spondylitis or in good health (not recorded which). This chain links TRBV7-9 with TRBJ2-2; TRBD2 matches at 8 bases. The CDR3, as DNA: TGTGCCAGCAGCTTAGAAGCGGGAGTATTCACCGGGGAGCTGTTTTTT. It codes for CASSLEAGVFTGELFF.